The entry below gives a single T cell receptor beta chain sequence along with its context. This clonotype showed up just a few times. Its antigen has not been determined. No base quality information exists; no much larger clone differs at one position. The data are from a study of response to subunit inactivated influenza vaccine (dated by TCRdb to 2016 to 2018). Broadly, across the study: To follow how T cells responded to a trivalent subunit inactivated influenza vaccine, the researchers relied on deep quantitative profiling of the T cell receptor repertoire.

Library preparation was by RT-PCR. Sequencing used an Illumina HiSeq 2500. TCRdb took the public reads, trimmed them with fastp at Q25, ran MiXCR for clone calling and kept in-frame beta chains. Rows are unified per CDR3 protein, each entry keeping the most common DNA and genes. In all, the sample holds under 750,000 distinct CDR3 sequences, and over 9.5% of those were seen once. Around 9.6% of the sample belongs to the ten largest clones. What the study reported, not specific to this receptor: According to the authors, only a limited number of new T cells may be recruited by each seasonal influenza vaccination.

From the cysteine up to the phenylalanine, the CDR3 has a length of 15 residues. Kept here is only the CDR3 DNA, which spans 45 bases and is read in frame from base 1. Trimming takes 5 bases off V and 5 bases off J; junction bases not matched to a gene: 10. Recombination joined TRBV12-3 or TRBV12-4 with TRBJ2-5, with TRBD1 matching 8 junction bases. This TCR derives from a man over 45 who received an inactivated influenza vaccine. Donor details come from another sample of the same person, matched by shared clones. The material sequenced was PBMCs from blood, taken on the day of vaccination. CDR3 sequence: CASSQRTGNMETQYF. The bases read TGTGCCAGCAGTCAACGGACAGGGAATATGGAGACCCAGTACTTC.